The 7 T cell receptor beta chains listed next were all sequenced from one sample in a study of cytomegalovirus exposure and HLA in healthy donors. The PCR contained 60 Vbeta and 13 Jbeta primers. Measured with immunoSEQ multiplex PCR; TCRdb has only the in-frame clones, and not every one. The sample has about 140,000 clones; 88% are singletons. The sequenced material came from PBMCs. Receptors were obtained from a woman between 35 and 50 years old in good health and CMV-seronegative.

This chain uses TRBV29-1 with TRBJ1-1; D may be TRBD1 (6 bases). V lost 6 bases to trimming and J lost 1 base, with 12 bases between them. Germline assignment: CDR1 SQVTM and CDR2 ANQGSEA. This CDR3 has 13 amino acids. The CDR3 spells CSVQDRQNTEAFF. The CDR3 DNA follows: TGCAGCGTCCAAGACAGGCAGAACACTGAAGCTTTCTTT.

The rearrangement uses TRBV28 and TRBJ1-6; D remains ambiguous. The CDR3 sequence is 14 residues long. The V and J ends lost 6 bases and 13 bases respectively, with 19 bases between them. Germline V CDR1 and CDR2: MDHEN, SYDVKM. As DNA, the CDR3 is TGTGCCAGCAGCCCTACTTCTCCTCCATGGCCCCTCCACTTT. This codes for CASSPTSPPWPLHF.

This rearrangement joins TRBV18 to TRBJ1-5, with D possibly being TRBD1 (6 bases). V was cut by 4 bases and J by 5 bases, with 12 bases left in between. The CDR3 sequence is 14 residues long. Germline values: CDR1 KGHSH, CDR2 LQKENI. The CDR3 DNA is TGTGCCAGCTCACGCCCGGGGGGCGATCAGCCCCAGCATTTT. It translates to CASSRPGGDQPQHF. Full variable domain (outside the CDR3, taken from reference TRBV18 and TRBJ1-5): NAGVMQNPRHLVRRRGQEARLRCSPMKGHSHVYWYRQLPEEGLKFMVYLQKENIIDESGMPKERFSAEFPKEGPSILRIQQVVRGDSAAYFCASSRPGGDQPQHFGDGTRLSIL.

This clone was seen just once. The genes are TRBV5-1 and TRBJ1-1, with 8 bases lining up with TRBD1. Per germline, CDR1 SGHRS and CDR2 YFSETQ. The CDR3 is 15 residues long. V shed 4 bases, J shed 5 bases, and the junction held 10 bases outside the gene matches. The CDR3 sequence is CASSVDRVVGTEAFF. In DNA, the CDR3 is TGCGCCAGCAGCGTGGACAGGGTAGTTGGGACTGAAGCTTTCTTT.

The rearrangement joins TRBV6-1 to TRBJ2-3; perhaps TRBD2 as D (5 bases). The germline CDR1 and CDR2 sequences are MNHNS and SASEGT. The CDR3 sequence is 13 residues long. Trimming took 7 bases from V and 6 from J, leaving 14 bases between them. The CDR3: CASTRRGQDTQYF. DNA of the CDR3: TGTGCCAGCACGCGTCGGGGTCAGGATACGCAGTATTTT.

The chain joins TRBV18 to TRBJ1-1; D may be TRBD1 (6 bases). The V end lost 6 bases, the J end lost 1 base, and 9 bases lay between the germline ends. Germline assignment: CDR1 KGHSH and CDR2 LQKENI. This CDR3 has 13 amino acids. In DNA form, the CDR3 reads TGTGCCAGCTCGTTGACAGGGAACACTGAAGCTTTCTTT. This translates into CASSLTGNTEAFF.

V gene TRBV4-3 combines with J gene TRBJ2-1; 8 nucleotides agree with TRBD2. With V trimmed by 4 bases and J by 4 bases, 3 bases remained unmatched. Germline V lookup: CDR1 LGHNA, CDR2 YSLEER. This CDR3 comprises 14 residues. The CDR3 loop reads CASSPGLGYNEQFF. In DNA form, the CDR3 reads TGCGCCAGCAGCCCGGGACTAGGGTACAATGAGCAGTTCTTC.